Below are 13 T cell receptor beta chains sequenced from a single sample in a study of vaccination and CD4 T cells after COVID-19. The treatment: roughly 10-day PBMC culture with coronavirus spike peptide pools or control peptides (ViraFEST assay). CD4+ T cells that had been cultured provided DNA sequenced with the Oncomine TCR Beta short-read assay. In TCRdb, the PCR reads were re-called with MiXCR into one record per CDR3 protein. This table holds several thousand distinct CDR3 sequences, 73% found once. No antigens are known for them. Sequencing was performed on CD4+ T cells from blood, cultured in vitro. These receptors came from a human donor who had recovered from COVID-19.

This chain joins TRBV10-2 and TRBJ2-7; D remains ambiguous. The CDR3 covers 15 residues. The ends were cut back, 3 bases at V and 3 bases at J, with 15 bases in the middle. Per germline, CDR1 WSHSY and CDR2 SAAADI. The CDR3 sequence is CASSDIQTDDYEQYF. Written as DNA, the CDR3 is TGCGCCAGCAGTGATATCCAGACCGACGACTACGAGCAGTACTTC.

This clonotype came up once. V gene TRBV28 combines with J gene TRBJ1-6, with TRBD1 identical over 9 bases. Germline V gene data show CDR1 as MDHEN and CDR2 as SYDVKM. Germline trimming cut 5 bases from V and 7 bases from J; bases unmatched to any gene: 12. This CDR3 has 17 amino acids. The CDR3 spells CASSLTAPGTGNSPLHF. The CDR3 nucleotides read TGTGCCAGCAGTCTCACCGCCCCCGGGACAGGGAATTCACCCCTCCACTTT. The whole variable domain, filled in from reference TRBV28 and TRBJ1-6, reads DVKVTQSSRYLVKRTGEKVFLECVQDMDHENMFWYRQDPGLGLRLIYFSYDVKMKEKGDIPEGYSVSREKKERFSLILESASTNQTSMYLCASSLTAPGTGNSPLHFGNGTRLTVT.

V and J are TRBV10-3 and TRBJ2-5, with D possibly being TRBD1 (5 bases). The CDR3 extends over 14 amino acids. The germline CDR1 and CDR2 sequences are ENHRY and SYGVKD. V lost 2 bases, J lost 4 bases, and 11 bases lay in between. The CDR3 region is CAISEGRARETQYF. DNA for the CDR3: TGTGCCATCAGTGAGGGCAGGGCTAGAGAGACCCAGTACTTC.

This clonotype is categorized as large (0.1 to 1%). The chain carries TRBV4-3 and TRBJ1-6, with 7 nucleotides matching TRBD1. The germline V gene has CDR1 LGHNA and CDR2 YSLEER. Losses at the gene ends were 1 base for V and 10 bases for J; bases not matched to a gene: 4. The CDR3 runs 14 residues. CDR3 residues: CASSQGQGDSPLHF. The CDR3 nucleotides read TGCGCCAGCAGCCAAGGACAGGGCGACTCACCCCTCCACTTT.

The CDR3 nucleotides read TGTGCCAGCAGTTACCGGCAGGGCCTCGAGCAGTACTTC. Translated: CASSYRQGLEQYF. The chain carries TRBV6-5 and TRBJ2-7; weak D call: TRBD1 (5 bases). This CDR3 has 13 residues. V lost 2 bases and J 6 bases, leaving 11 bases between the germline ends. Germline values: CDR1 MNHEY, CDR2 SVGAGI.

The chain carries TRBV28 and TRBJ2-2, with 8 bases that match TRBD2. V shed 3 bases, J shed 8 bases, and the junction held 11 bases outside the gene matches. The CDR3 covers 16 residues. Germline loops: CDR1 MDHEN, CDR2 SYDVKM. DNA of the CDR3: TGTGCCAGCAGTTTTGTCGCGGCGGGAGGCGGAGGGGAGCTGTTTTTT. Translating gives CASSFVAAGGGGELFF.

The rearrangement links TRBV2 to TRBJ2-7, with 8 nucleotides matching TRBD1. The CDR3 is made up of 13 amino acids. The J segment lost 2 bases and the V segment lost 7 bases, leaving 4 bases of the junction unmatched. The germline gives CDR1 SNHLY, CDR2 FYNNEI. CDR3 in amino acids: CASTGQGTYEQYF. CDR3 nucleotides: TGTGCCAGCACTGGACAGGGAACCTACGAGCAGTACTTC.

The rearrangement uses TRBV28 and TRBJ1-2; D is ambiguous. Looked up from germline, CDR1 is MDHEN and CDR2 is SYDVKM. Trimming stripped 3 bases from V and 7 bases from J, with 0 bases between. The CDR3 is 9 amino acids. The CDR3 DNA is TGTGCCAGCAGTTTTGGCTACACCTTC. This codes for CASSFGYTF.

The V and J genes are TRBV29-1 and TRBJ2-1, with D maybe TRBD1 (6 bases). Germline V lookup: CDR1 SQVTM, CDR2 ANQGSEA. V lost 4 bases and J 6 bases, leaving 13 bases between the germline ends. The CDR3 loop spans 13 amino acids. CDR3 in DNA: TGCAGCGTTGGATATGGACAGTCCAATGAGCAGTTCTTC. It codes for CSVGYGQSNEQFF.

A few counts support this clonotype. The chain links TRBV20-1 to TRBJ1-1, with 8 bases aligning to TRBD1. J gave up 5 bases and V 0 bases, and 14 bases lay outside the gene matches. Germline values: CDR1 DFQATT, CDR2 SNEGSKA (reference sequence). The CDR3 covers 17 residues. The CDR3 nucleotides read TGCAGTGCTAGAGAATGGGGCAGGGGGCGTCTGTTGACTGAAGCTTTCTTT. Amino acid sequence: CSAREWGRGRLLTEAFF.

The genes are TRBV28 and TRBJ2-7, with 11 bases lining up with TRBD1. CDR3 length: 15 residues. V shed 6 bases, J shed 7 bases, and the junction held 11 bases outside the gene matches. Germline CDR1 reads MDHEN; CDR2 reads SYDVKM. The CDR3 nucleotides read TGTGCCAGCAGCCCACTGGACAGGGGGCATGAAGAGCAGTACTTC. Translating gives CASSPLDRGHEEQYF.

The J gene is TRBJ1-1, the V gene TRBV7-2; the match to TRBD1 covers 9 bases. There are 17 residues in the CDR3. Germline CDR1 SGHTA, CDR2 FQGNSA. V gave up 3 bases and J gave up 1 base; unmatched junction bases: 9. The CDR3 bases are TGTGCCAGCAGCTTGTACGGGACAGGGTTGGGGAACACTGAAGCTTTCTTT. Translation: CASSLYGTGLGNTEAFF.

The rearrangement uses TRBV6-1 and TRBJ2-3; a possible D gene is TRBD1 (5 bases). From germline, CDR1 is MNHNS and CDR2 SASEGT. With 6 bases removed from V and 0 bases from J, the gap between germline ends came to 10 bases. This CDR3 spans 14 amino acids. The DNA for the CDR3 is TGTGCCAGCAGCGGACAACGGAGCACAGATACGCAGTATTTT. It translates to CASSGQRSTDTQYF.